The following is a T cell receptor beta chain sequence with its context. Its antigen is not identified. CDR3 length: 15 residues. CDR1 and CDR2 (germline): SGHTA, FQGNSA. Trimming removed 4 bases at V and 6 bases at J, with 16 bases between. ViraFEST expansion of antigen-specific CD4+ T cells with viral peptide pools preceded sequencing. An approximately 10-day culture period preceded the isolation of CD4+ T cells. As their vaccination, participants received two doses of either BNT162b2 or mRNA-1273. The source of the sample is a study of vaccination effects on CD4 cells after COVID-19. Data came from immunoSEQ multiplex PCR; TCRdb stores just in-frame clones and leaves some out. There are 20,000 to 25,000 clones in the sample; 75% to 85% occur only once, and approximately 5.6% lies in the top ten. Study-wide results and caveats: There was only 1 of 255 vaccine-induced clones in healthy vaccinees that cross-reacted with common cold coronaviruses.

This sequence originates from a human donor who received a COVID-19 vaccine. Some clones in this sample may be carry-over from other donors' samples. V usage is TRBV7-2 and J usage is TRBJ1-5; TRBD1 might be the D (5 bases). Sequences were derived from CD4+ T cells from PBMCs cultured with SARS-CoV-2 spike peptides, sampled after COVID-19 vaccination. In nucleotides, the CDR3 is TGTGCCAGCAGCTACCTTGCGGGCGGGGGTCAGCCCCAGCATTTT. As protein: CASSYLAGGGQPQHF.